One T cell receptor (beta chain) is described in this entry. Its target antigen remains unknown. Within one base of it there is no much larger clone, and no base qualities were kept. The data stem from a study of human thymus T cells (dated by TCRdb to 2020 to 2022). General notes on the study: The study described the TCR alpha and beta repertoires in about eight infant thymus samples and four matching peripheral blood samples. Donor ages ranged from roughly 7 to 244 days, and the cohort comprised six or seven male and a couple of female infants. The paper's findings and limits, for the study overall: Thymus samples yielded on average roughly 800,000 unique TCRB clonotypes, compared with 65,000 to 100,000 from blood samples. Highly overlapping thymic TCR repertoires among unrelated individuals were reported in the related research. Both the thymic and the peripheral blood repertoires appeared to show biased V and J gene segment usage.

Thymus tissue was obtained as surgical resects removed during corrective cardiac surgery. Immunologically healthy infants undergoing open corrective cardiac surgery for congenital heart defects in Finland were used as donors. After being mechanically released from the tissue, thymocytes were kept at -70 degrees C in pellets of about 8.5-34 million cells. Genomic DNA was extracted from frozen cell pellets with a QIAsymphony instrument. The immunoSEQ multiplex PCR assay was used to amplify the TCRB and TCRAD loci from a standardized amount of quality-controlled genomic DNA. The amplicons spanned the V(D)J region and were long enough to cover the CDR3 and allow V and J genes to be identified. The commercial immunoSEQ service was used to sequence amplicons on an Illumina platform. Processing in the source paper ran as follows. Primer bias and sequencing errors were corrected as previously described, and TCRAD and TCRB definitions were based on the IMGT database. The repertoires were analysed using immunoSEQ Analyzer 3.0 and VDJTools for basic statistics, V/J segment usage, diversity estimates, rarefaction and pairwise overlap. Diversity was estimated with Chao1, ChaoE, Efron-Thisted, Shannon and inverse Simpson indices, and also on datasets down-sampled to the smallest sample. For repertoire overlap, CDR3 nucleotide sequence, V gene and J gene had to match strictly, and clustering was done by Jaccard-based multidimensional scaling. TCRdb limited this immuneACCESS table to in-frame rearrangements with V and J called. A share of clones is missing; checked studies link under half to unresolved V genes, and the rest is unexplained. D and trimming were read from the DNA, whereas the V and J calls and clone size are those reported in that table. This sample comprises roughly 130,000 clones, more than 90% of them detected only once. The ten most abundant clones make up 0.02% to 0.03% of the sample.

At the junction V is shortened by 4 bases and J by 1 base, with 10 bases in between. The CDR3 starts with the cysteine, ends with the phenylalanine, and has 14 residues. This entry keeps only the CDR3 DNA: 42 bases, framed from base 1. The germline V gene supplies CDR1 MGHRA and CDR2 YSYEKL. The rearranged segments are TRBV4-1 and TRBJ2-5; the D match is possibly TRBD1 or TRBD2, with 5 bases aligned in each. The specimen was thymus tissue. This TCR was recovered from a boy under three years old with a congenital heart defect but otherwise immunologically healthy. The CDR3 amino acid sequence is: CASSPRGGQETQYF. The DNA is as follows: TGCGCCAGCAGCCCCCGTGGGGGCCAAGAGACCCAGTACTTC.